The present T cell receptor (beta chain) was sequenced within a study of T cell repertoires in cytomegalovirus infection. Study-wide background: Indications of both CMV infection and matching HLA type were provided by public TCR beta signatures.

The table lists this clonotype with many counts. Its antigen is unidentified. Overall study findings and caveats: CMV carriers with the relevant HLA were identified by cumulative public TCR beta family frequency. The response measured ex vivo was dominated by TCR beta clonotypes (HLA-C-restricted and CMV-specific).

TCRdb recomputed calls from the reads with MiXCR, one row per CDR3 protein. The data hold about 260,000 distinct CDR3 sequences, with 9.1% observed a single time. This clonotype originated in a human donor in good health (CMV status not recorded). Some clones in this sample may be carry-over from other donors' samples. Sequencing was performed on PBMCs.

CDR3: CASSLGSSANKNIQYF. CDR3 DNA sequence: TGTGCCAGCAGCCTAGGGAGCAGCGCTAATAAAAACATTCAGTACTTC. The rearrangement uses TRBV7-2 and TRBJ2-4, with a tentative D call TRBD2 (5 bases). The V and J ends lost 5 bases and 4 bases respectively, with 18 bases between them. Germline V gene lookup returns CDR1 SGHTA and CDR2 FQGNSA. CDR3 length equals 16 residues.